The sequence of this T cell receptor (beta chain) was determined in a study of cytomegalovirus exposure and HLA in healthy donors. The PCR had 60 Vbeta and 13 Jbeta primers. Using immunoSEQ multiplex PCR, the repertoire was profiled, and TCRdb retains in-frame clones only, with some absent. Among 100,000 or so clones, roughly 75% were seen once, and the ten largest hold around 5%. Worth noting for this clone: What it binds is not known.

General study results and limits: Roughly uniform depth of sequencing across donors was assumed in presence/absence analyses. The Asian-associated ancestry cluster reportedly had fewer N-insertions than the 666-donor mean in a later analysis. Associated with cytomegalovirus, according to the listing, were around 170 TCR beta chains.

Input material: PBMCs. The source of this sequence is a woman aged 18 to 35 in good health and CMV-seropositive.

Written as DNA, the CDR3 is TGTGCCAGCAGCTTACGTAATCGGTGGGGTCTCGAAGCGGGGCTCACAGATACGCAGTATTTT. This gives the protein CASSLRNRWGLEAGLTDTQYF. The chain carries TRBV7-8 and TRBJ2-3; 7 bases are shared with TRBD2. Germline V gene data show CDR1 as SGHVS and CDR2 as FQNEAQ. The CDR3 totals 21 residues. The V segment lost 2 bases and the J segment 2 bases; nucleotides outside the gene matches: 22.